One sample yielded the 18 T cell receptor beta chains listed below, sequenced in a study of CD8+ T cells in alopecia areata. Regarding treatment: oral pan-JAK inhibitor, 5-10 mg twice daily. Isolated RNA was reverse transcribed into cDNA used as the sequencing template. Method: immunoSEQ multiplex PCR; TCRdb's copy keeps in-frame clones and lacks some. The table lists over 150,000 clones, about 55% of them singletons, with approximately 10% in the top ten. The sample consisted of CD8+ T cells sorted from blood, taken at week 24, from a patient treated with tofacitinib. All receptors come from a human donor with alopecia areata.

This chain connects TRBV10-1 to TRBJ2-7; D remains unclear. The CDR3 has 15 residues. Germline V gives CDR1 WNHNN, CDR2 SYGVQD (reference sequence). V shed 4 bases and J shed 6 bases, with 19 bases lying between them. The CDR3 bases are TGCGCCAGCAGTGTTGATCTTGGAACCAGAACCGAGCAGTACTTC. Protein sequence: CASSVDLGTRTEQYF.

Only a few counts were recorded for this clone. The chain combines TRBV6-5 with TRBJ2-1; D ambiguous. Germline V CDR1 and CDR2: MNHEY, SVGAGI. The V end was cut by 2 bases, the J end by 0 bases, with 11 bases between. The CDR3 sequence is 16 residues long. DNA for the CDR3: TGTGCCAGCAGTTACGTTAGCAGAAGCTCCTACAATGAGCAGTTCTTC. Protein sequence: CASSYVSRSSYNEQFF.

This sequence joins TRBV2 and TRBJ2-3; possibly TRBD2 for D (6 bases). V dropped 6 bases and J dropped 3 bases, with 16 bases sitting between them. Germline V gives CDR1 SNHLY, CDR2 FYNNEI. This CDR3 region has 15 residues. Here the CDR3 reads CASSLAPGATDTQYF. The CDR3 DNA reads TGTGCCAGCAGCCTAGCGCCGGGCGCAACAGATACGCAGTATTTT.

This clone was picked up one time. The chain recombines TRBV29-1 with TRBJ2-5; the match to TRBD2 covers 11 bases. The J call may be incorrect, as the DNA end agrees better with TRBJ2-7. The CDR3 totals 13 residues. CDR1 and CDR2 (germline): SQVTM, ANQGSEA. CDR3 residues: CSVLAGDSYEQYF. Written as DNA, the CDR3 is TGCAGCGTACTAGCGGGGGATTCCTACGAGCAGTACTTC.

This clone occurred a few times. The V and J genes are TRBV10-3 and TRBJ2-7; the match to TRBD1 covers 9 bases. CDR1 and CDR2 from the germline V gene are ENHRY and SYGVKD. With V trimmed by 10 bases and J by 7 bases, 11 bases remained unmatched. CDR3 length: 13 residues. The CDR3 reads CATRTDDRGEQYF. CDR3 in DNA: TGTGCCACCAGGACAGACGACAGGGGGGAGCAGTACTTC.

The chain couples TRBV9 to TRBJ2-7, with 8 bases fitting TRBD2. This CDR3 comprises 16 residues. Germline CDR1 SGDLS, CDR2 YYNGEE. The V gene end was trimmed by 3 bases and the J gene end by 4 bases; junction bases not matched to a gene: 12. This chain's CDR3 is CASSEVLAAPPYEQYF. CDR3 coding DNA: TGTGCCAGCAGCGAGGTACTAGCGGCCCCTCCTTACGAGCAGTACTTC.

The chain carries TRBV30 and TRBJ2-7; 13 nucleotides align to TRBD2. CDR3 length: 14 amino acids. Per germline, CDR1 GTSNPN and CDR2 SVGIG (reference sequence). The trim removed 2 bases at V and 5 bases at J, leaving 3 bases unmatched. In nucleotides, the CDR3 is TGTGCCTGGAGTCCTGGGACTAGCGGGGACGAGCAGTACTTC. Protein: CAWSPGTSGDEQYF.

The CDR3 is CSVRGGQNTEAFF. The CDR3 nucleotides read TGCAGCGTCCGAGGGGGGCAGAACACTGAAGCTTTCTTT. The gene calls are TRBV29-1 and TRBJ1-1; the D gene is possibly TRBD1 (6 bases). Trimming cost V 6 bases and J 1 base, with 12 bases left between them. Germline V lookup: CDR1 SQVTM, CDR2 ANQGSEA. The CDR3 spans 13 residues.

The chain employs TRBV27 and TRBJ1-6; no definite D call. V gave up 7 bases and J gave up 7 bases, with 14 bases separating them. The germline V gene has CDR1 MNHEY and CDR2 SMNVEV (reference sequence). CDR3 size: 14 residues. CDR3 residues: CASKLDGVNSPLHF. CDR3 sequence (DNA): TGTGCCAGCAAACTCGACGGAGTCAATTCACCCCTCCACTTT.

The chain uses TRBV4-3 and TRBJ1-4, with D hard to call. Per germline, CDR1 LGHNA and CDR2 YSLEER. V gave up 0 bases and J gave up 1 base, with 9 bases separating them. CDR3 size: 16 residues. The CDR3 DNA is TGCGCCAGCAGCCAAGATCGGCGGGGAACTAATGAAAAACTGTTTTTT. It is translated as CASSQDRRGTNEKLFF.

The chain has TRBV30 and TRBJ2-1; tentative D call: TRBD1 (8 bases). Germline V CDR1 and CDR2: GTSNPN, SVGIG (reference sequence). The CDR3 consists of 13 residues. V lost 7 bases, J lost 8 bases, and 18 bases lay in between. Here the CDR3 DNA reads TGTGCCTCTTCGACAGGGGAGGGAGATGAGCAGTTCTTC. Protein: CASSTGEGDEQFF.

The CDR3 region has the DNA TGCGCCAGCAGCGCCCTCGCCAGGGGAGCAGATACGCAGTATTTT. As protein: CASSALARGADTQYF. This chain connects TRBV4-3 to TRBJ2-3; weak D call: TRBD1 (6 bases). V was pared by 5 bases and J by 4 bases, with 16 bases between. Germline loops: CDR1 LGHNA, CDR2 YSLEER. The CDR3 totals 15 residues.

The CDR3 spells CASSLAGGDYEQYF. The CDR3 bases are TGTGCCAGCAGCTTAGCCGGAGGAGACTACGAGCAGTACTTC. This chain connects TRBV13 to TRBJ2-7; perhaps TRBD2 as D (5 bases). V was shortened by 1 base and J by 3 bases, with 10 bases between the two germline ends. Germline V gene lookup returns CDR1 PRHDT and CDR2 FYEKMQ (reference sequence). The CDR3 length is 14 residues.

V and J are TRBV7-9 and TRBJ2-3; D perhaps matches TRBD2 (5 bases). The CDR3 covers 15 residues. Germline CDR1 reads SEHNR; CDR2 reads FQNEAQ (reference sequence). Trimming took off 0 bases at V and 0 bases at J, with 7 bases between the two ends. The CDR3 DNA reads as TGTGCCAGCAGCTTAGCCTCGGGGAGCACAGATACGCAGTATTTT. Its translation: CASSLASGSTDTQYF.

This sequence joins TRBV4-1 and TRBJ1-2; D remains unclear. The germline gives CDR1 MGHRA, CDR2 YSYEKL. V was trimmed by 4 bases and J by 7 bases, leaving 10 bases between them. The CDR3 has 12 residues. This CDR3 is CASSPGNGGYTF. CDR3 DNA sequence: TGCGCCAGCAGCCCCGGGAACGGTGGCTACACCTTC.

There are a few counts of this clone. This chain uses TRBV29-1 with TRBJ2-7; TRBD2 agrees at 8 bases. With V trimmed by 6 bases and J by 0 bases, 4 bases remained unmatched. Germline loops: CDR1 SQVTM, CDR2 ANQGSEA. The CDR3 is 13 amino acids. The CDR3: CSVAGGNSYEQYF. The CDR3, as DNA: TGCAGCGTGGCGGGGGGAAACTCCTACGAGCAGTACTTC.

This chain connects TRBV9 to TRBJ2-6, with D uncertain. Germline V gives CDR1 SGDLS, CDR2 YYNGEE. The CDR3 has 13 amino acids. V lost 4 bases and J 2 bases, leaving 4 bases between the germline ends. The CDR3 here is CASSSAGANVLTF. As DNA, the CDR3 is TGTGCCAGCAGCTCTGCTGGGGCCAACGTCCTGACTTTC. Full variable domain (rest looked up from reference TRBV9 and TRBJ2-6): DSGVTQTPKHLITATGQRVTLRCSPRSGDLSVYWYQQSLDQGLQFLIQYYNGEERAKGNILERFSAQQFPDLHSELNLSSLELGDSALYFCASSSAGANVLTFGAGSRLTVL.

This rearrangement joins TRBV29-1 to TRBJ1-2; the D gene is possibly TRBD1 (5 bases). Trimming removed 6 bases at V and 2 bases at J, with 10 bases between. This CDR3 is built from 12 residues. Germline CDR1 SQVTM, CDR2 ANQGSEA. DNA for the CDR3: TGCAGCGTGAGGGGAGGAAACTATGGCTACACCTTC. Translating gives CSVRGGNYGYTF. The complete variable domain, with remaining parts taken from reference TRBV29-1 and TRBJ1-2, reads SAVISQKPSRDICQRGTSLTIQCQVDSQVTMMFWYRQQPGQSLTLIATANQGSEATYESGFVIDKFPISRPNLTFSTLTVSNMSPEDSSIYLCSVRGGNYGYTFGSGTRLTVV.